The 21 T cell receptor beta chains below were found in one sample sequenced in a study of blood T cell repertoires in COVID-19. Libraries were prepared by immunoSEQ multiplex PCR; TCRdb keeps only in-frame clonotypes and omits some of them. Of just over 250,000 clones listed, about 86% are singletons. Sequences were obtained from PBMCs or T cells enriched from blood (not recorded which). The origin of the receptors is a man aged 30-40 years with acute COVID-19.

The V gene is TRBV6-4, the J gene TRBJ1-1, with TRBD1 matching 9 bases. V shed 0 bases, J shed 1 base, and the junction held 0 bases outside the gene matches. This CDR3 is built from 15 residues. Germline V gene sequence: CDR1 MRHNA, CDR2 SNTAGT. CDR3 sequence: CASSDSGQGNTEAFF. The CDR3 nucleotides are TGTGCCAGCAGTGACTCGGGACAGGGGAACACTGAAGCTTTCTTT.

This CDR3 reads CASLSPYTGELFF. The CDR3 DNA reads TGTGCCAGCCTCTCCCCTTACACCGGGGAGCTGTTTTTT. The chain has TRBV3-1 (or the pseudogene TRBV3-2) and TRBJ2-2; no reliable D call. The CDR3 is made up of 13 amino acids. The germline CDR1 and CDR2 sequences are LGHDT and YNNKEL (reference sequence). Trimming stripped 8 bases from V and 3 bases from J, with 10 bases between.

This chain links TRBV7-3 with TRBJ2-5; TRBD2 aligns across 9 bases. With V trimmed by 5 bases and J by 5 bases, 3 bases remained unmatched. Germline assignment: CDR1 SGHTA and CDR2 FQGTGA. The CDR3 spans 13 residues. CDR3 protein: CASSLREGETQYF. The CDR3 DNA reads TGTGCCAGCAGCCTGCGGGAGGGGGAGACCCAGTACTTC.

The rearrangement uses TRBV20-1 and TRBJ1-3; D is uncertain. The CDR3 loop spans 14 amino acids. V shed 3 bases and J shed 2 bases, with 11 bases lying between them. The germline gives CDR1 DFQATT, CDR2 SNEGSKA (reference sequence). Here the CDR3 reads CSASQRETGNTIYF. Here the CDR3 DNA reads TGCAGTGCTAGTCAGAGGGAGACTGGAAACACCATATATTTT.

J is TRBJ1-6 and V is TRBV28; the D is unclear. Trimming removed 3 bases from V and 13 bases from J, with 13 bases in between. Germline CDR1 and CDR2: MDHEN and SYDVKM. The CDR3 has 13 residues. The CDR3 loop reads CASSFTLEEPLHF. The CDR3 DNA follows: TGTGCCAGCAGTTTTACCTTAGAGGAGCCCCTCCACTTT.

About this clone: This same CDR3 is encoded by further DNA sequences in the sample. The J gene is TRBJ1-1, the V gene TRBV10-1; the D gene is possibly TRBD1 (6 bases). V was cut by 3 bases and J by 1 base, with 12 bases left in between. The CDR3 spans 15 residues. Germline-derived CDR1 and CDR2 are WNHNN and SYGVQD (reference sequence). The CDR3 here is CASSELGRGNTEAFF. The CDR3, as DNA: TGCGCCAGCAGTGAACTCGGCAGGGGGAACACTGAAGCTTTCTTT.

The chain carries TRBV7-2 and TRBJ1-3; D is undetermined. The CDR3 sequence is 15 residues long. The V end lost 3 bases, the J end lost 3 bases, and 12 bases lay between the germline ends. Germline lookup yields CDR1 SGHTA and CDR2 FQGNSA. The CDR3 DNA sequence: TGTGCCAGCAGCTTGGGCCAAACCAGTGGAAACACCATATATTTT. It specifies CASSLGQTSGNTIYF.

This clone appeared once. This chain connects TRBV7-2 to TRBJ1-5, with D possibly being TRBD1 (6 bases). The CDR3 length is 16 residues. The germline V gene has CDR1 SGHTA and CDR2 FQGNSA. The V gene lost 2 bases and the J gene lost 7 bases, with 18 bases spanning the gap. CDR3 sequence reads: CASSLRASGVYQPQHF. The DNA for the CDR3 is TGTGCCAGCAGCTTACGGGCTTCAGGGGTTTACCAGCCCCAGCATTTT.

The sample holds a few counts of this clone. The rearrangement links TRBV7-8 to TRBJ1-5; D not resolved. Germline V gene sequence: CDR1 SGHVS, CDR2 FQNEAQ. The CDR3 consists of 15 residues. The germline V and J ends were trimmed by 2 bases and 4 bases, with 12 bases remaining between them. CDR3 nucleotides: TGTGCCAGCAGCTTACGTCGTACAGTTAATCAGCCCCAGCATTTT. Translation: CASSLRRTVNQPQHF.

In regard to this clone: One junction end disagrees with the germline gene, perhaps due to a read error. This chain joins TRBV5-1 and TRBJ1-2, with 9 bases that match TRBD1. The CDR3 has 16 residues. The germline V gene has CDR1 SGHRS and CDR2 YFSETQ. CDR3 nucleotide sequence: TGTGCCAGCAGCTTGGCCTACAGGGGGCAGGCGGATGGCTACACCTTC. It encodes CASSLAYRGQADGYTF.

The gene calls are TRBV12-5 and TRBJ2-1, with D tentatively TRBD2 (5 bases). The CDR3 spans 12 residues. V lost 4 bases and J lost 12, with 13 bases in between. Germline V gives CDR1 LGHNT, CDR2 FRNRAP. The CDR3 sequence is CASGSPGSSQFF. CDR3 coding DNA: TGTGCTAGTGGTTCCCCGGGGTCCTCGCAGTTCTTC.

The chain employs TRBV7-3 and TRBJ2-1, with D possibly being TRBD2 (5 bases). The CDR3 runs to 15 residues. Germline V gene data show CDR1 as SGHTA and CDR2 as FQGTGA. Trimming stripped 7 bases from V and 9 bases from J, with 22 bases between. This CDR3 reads CASTPAAAGVGEQFF. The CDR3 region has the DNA TGTGCCAGCACCCCCGCCGCGGCGGGTGTGGGTGAGCAGTTCTTC.

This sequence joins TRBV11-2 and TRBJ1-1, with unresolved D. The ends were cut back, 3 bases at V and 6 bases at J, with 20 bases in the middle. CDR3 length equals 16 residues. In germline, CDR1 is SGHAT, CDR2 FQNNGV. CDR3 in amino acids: CASSFLLGGGNAEAFF. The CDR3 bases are TGTGCCAGCAGCTTCCTTTTGGGAGGAGGAAACGCTGAAGCTTTCTTT.

CDR3 residues: CATSRDPGGRTGELFF. The CDR3 nucleotides are TGTGCCACCAGCAGGGACCCTGGAGGGCGCACCGGGGAGCTGTTTTTT. The V and J genes are TRBV15 and TRBJ2-2; tentatively, D is TRBD2 (6 bases). CDR1 and CDR2 from the germline V gene are LNHNV and YYDKDF (reference sequence). The CDR3 length is 16 residues. V lost 3 bases to trimming and J lost 4 bases, with 15 bases between them.

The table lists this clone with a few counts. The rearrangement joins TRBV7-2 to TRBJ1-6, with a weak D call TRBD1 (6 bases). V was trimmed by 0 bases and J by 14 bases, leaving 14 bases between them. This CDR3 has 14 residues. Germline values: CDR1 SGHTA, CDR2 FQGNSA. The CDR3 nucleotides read TGTGCCAGCAGCTTAGCCAATACAGGGATCACCCTCCACTTT. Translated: CASSLANTGITLHF.

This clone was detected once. DNA of the CDR3: TGTGCCAGCAGCCCGAACCCCCAGGGGGCATATGGCTACACCTTC. This encodes CASSPNPQGAYGYTF. The V and J genes are TRBV28 and TRBJ1-2, with TRBD1 matching 8 bases. V was pared by 6 bases and J by 5 bases, with 11 bases of the junction left unmatched. The length of the CDR3 is 15 residues. Germline lookup yields CDR1 MDHEN and CDR2 SYDVKM.

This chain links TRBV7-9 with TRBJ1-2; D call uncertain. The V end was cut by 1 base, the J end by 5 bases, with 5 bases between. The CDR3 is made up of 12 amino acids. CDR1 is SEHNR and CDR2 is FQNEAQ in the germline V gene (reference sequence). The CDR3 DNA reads TGTGCCAGCAGCTTAGGGGAGTATGGCTACACCTTC. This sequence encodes CASSLGEYGYTF.

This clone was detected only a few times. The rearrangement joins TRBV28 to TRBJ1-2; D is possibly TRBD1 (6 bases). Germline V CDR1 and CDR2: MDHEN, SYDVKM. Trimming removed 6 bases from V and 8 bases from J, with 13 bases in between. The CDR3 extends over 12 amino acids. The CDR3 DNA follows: TGTGCCAGCAGGGACAGCAACCAAGGCTACACCTTC. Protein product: CASRDSNQGYTF.

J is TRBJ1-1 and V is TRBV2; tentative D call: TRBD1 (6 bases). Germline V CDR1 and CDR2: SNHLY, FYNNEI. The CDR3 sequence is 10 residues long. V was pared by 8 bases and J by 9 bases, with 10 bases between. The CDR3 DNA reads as TGTGCCAGCGGCGGACAGAAAGCTTTCTTT. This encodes CASGGQKAFF.

The CDR3 DNA is TGTGCCAGCAGTCTCCGACAGACTTACAATGAGCAGTTCTTC. It specifies CASSLRQTYNEQFF. The chain uses TRBV28 and TRBJ2-1; D may be TRBD1 (5 bases). The ends were cut back, 5 bases at V and 4 bases at J, with 12 bases in the middle. The germline V gene has CDR1 MDHEN and CDR2 SYDVKM. The CDR3 covers 14 residues.

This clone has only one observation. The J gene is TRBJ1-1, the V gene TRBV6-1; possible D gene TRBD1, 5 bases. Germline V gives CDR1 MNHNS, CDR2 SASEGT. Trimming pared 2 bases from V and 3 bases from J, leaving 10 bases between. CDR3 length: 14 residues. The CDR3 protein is CASSERQGDTEAFF. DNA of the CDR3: TGTGCCAGCAGTGAACGGCAGGGTGACACTGAAGCTTTCTTT.